Below, 6 T cell receptor beta chains from the same sample are listed, as sequenced in a study of T cell clonality in common variable immunodeficiency. Repertoires were generated with immunoSEQ multiplex PCR, while TCRdb's copy carries only in-frame clones and drops some. The sample is made up of roughly 34,000 clones, none counted only once. The source material was peripheral blood mononuclear cells. These receptor sequences come from a person between 18 and 75 years old in good health.

The sample holds many counts of this clone. Read coverage stops 3 residues before the CDR3 terminus; the germline J gene supplies the remainder. This chain joins TRBV11-2 and TRBJ2-4; tentatively, D is TRBD1 (6 bases). The CDR3 length is 13 residues. From germline, CDR1 is SGHAT and CDR2 FQNNGV. Partial CDR3 DNA: TGTGCCAGCAGCTATTCTCCCGGACAGACT. Translated: CASSYSPGQT. The whole CDR3 is CASSYSPGQTQYF.

This clone was counted ten times or more. The CDR3 is cut off 3 residues early in the read; its end comes from the germline J gene. This rearrangement joins TRBV5-1 to TRBJ2-7; D is possibly TRBD2 (6 bases). This CDR3 region has 17 residues. V lost 1 base and J 4 bases, leaving 21 bases between the germline ends. Germline lookup yields CDR1 SGHRS and CDR2 YFSETQ. CDR3 DNA, as far as it was read: TGCGCCAGCAGCTTGCGGCTAGCGCAAGGCGGGCGTTACGAG. Protein product: CASSLRLAQGGRYE. The CDR3 as a whole reads CASSLRLAQGGRYEQYF. The variable domain in full, completed from reference TRBV5-1 and TRBJ2-7, reads KAGVTQTPRYLIKTRGQQVTLSCSPISGHRSVSWYQQTPGQGLQFLFEYFSETQRNKGNFPGRFSGRQFSNSRSEMNVSTLELGDSALYLCASSLRLAQGGRYEQYFGPGTRLTVT.

This clone was detected many times. The read terminates 3 residues ahead of where the CDR3 ends, so the germline J gene completes it. This chain uses TRBV14 with TRBJ2-2; D gene unclear. This CDR3 is built from 12 residues. The germline V gene encodes CDR1 SGHDN and CDR2 FVKESK. V lost 1 base and J 8 bases, leaving 5 bases between the germline ends. The CDR3 loop is CASSQAGGELFF. The sequenced part of the CDR3 DNA is TGTGCCAGCAGCCAAGCAGGAGGGGAG. Drawing the rest from reference TRBV14 and TRBJ2-2, the complete variable domain is EAGVTQFPSHSVIEKGQTVTLRCDPISGHDNLYWYRRVMGKEIKFLLHFVKESKQDESGMPNNRFLAERTGGTYSTLKVQPAELEDSGVYFCASSQAGGELFFGEGSRLTVL.

This clone was picked up many times. From the germline J gene comes the end of the CDR3, since the read stops 3 residues before it. The gene calls are TRBV27 and TRBJ1-1; D gene uncertain. The V gene lost 6 bases and the J gene lost 3 bases, with 11 bases spanning the gap. The CDR3 runs 13 residues. CDR1 is MNHEY and CDR2 is SMNVEV in the germline V gene (reference sequence). CDR3 DNA, as far as it was read: TGTGCCAGCAGCAGGATGGGCGACACTGAA. Protein product: CASSRMGDTE. The CDR3, in full, reads CASSRMGDTEAFF.

This clone was found many times. The CDR3 extends 3 residues past the end of the read, so its final part is completed from the germline J gene. The rearrangement links TRBV20-1 to TRBJ2-2, with 10 bases matching TRBD2. CDR3 length equals 16 residues. V trimming: 2 bases; J trimming: 4 bases; junction bases outside the gene matches: 7. Germline CDR1 DFQATT, CDR2 SNEGSKA (reference sequence). CDR3 DNA (partial): TGCAGTGCTAGATTCCTAGCGGGAGAGGCCACCGGGGAG. Translated, it gives CSARFLAGEATGE. The whole CDR3 is CSARFLAGEATGELFF.

This clone was counted at least ten times. The CDR3 goes on 3 residues after the read ends, and that part is filled in from the germline J gene. This chain connects TRBV18 to TRBJ2-5; a possible D gene is TRBD1 (5 bases). CDR3 length equals 13 residues. V dropped 8 bases and J dropped 3 bases, with 13 bases sitting between them. Germline assignment: CDR1 KGHSH and CDR2 LQKENI. The sequenced CDR3 bases are TGTGCCAGCACCAGACAGCCAGAAGAGACC. The encoded protein is CASTRQPEET. The full CDR3 protein is CASTRQPEETQYF. The full variable domain, with the rest looked up from reference TRBV18 and TRBJ2-5, is NAGVMQNPRHLVRRRGQEARLRCSPMKGHSHVYWYRQLPEEGLKFMVYLQKENIIDESGMPKERFSAEFPKEGPSILRIQQVVRGDSAAYFCASTRQPEETQYFGPGTRLLVL.